This T cell receptor beta chain originates from a study of post-analysis software for immune sequencing data. General study findings and limits: Patients showed TRBV5-6, TRBV5-1 and TRBV20-1 among five TRBV segments more frequent than in controls. Samples prepared in the same batch strongly co-clustered by F measure. There was significantly lower normalized Chao1 diversity in multiple sclerosis patients than in controls.

For this clonotype: Its antigen is unidentified.

Researchers reported that TCR beta cDNA libraries carried unique molecular identifiers. TCRdb re-derived calls from the PCR reads in MiXCR, one entry per CDR3 protein. Among hundreds of thousands of distinct CDR3 sequences, roughly 58% were seen once, and the ten largest hold roughly 4.4%. The CDR3 has 14 residues. Trimming left V 0 bases short and J 6 bases short, with 7 bases between. CDR1 SGDLS and CDR2 YYNGEE come from the germline V gene. The sequencing input was blood. This sequence was found in a girl aged 10-17 years with multiple sclerosis. This chain links TRBV9 with TRBJ1-6; D remains ambiguous. The CDR3 loop is CASSVEPTNSPLHF. In nucleotides, the CDR3 is TGTGCCAGCAGCGTAGAACCGACTAATTCACCCCTCCACTTT.